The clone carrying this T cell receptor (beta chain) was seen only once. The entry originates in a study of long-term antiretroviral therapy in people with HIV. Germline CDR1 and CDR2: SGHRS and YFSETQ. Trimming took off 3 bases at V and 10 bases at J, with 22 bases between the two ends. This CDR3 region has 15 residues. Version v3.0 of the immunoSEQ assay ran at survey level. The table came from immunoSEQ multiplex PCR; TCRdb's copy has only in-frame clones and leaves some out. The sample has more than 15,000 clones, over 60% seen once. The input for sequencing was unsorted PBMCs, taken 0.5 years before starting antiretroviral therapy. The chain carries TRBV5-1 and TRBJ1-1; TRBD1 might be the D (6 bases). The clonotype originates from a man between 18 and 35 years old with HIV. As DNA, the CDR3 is TGCGCCAGCAGCTCGAACCCCGGGACAACTCCGAGAGCTTTCTTT. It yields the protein CASSSNPGTTPRAFF.